This TCR beta chain comes out of a study of Ad26.COV2.S vaccination and SARS-CoV-2 variants. CDR1 is SGHKS, CDR2 YYEKEE, per germline (reference sequence). V lost 0 bases and J lost 3, with 2 bases in between. The CDR3 spans 12 residues. Treatment in this sample: over 15 received Ad26.COV2.S at low or high dose, single or two shots; several received placebo; per-sample allocation not given. Repertoires come from day 63 after the first vaccine or placebo injection. The table came from immunoSEQ multiplex PCR; TCRdb's copy has only in-frame clones and leaves some out. The table has about 400,000 clones, around 82% seen once; the top ten hold around 7%.

This sequence originates from a person between 18 and 59 years old who received the Ad26.COV2.S COVID-19 vaccine or a placebo. The chain joins TRBV5-5 to TRBJ2-3; D remains ambiguous. The specimen was peripheral blood, collected in a trial of Ad26.COV2.S vaccine versus placebo. The CDR3 reads CASSLATDTQYF. CDR3 in DNA: TGTGCCAGCAGCTTGGCAACAGATACGCAGTATTTT. The full variable domain, in which reference TRBV5-5 and TRBJ2-3 provide the parts outside the CDR3, is DAGVTQSPTHLIKTRGQQVTLRCSPISGHKSVSWYQQVLGQGPQFIFQYYEKEERGRGNFPDRFSARQFPNYSSELNVNALLLGDSALYLCASSLATDTQYFGPGTRLTVL.